This T cell receptor beta chain was retrieved from a study of T cell responses to AZD1222 COVID-19 vaccine. Study observations and caveats: Clonal diversity was possibly underestimated, and white British individuals and females predominated among donors. Spike-wide vaccine-associated CD4 TCRs dominated at 160-218 and 743-854. Seropositive status at baseline applied to only six AZD1222 recipients.

Clones were read by immunoSEQ multiplex PCR, and TCRdb kept only the in-frame ones, dropping some. The profile shows approximately 150,000 clones, 88% of them singletons. The sample holds a few counts of this clone. Its antigen is still unknown. This specimen includes other DNA sequences encoding the same CDR3. This CDR3 contains 13 residues. Germline V lookup: CDR1 LNHDA, CDR2 SQIVND (reference sequence). V was clipped by 3 bases and J by 4 bases, with 9 bases between them. Second-dose timings of about 4 or about 12 weeks were pooled. The sample in question was peripheral blood, obtained 28 days after the second AZD1222 dose. The chain links TRBV19 to TRBJ1-1, with D possibly matching TRBD1 (5 bases). The clonotype originates from an adult who received the AZD1222 COVID-19 vaccine. The DNA for the CDR3 is TGTGCCAGTAGTATTGGGGGGGGCACTGAAGCTTTCTTT. It yields the protein CASSIGGGTEAFF.